This T cell receptor beta chain was recorded in a study of cytomegalovirus exposure and HLA in healthy donors. Turning to this clone: Its antigen is not identified.

The PCR employed 60 Vbeta primers together with 13 Jbeta primers. Some clones are missing from TCRdb's copy, which holds only in-frame ones; the method was immunoSEQ multiplex PCR. The data show about 130,000 clones, with roughly three quarters seen just once and 2% to 2.5% held by the top ten. Whole-study findings and limits: In an earlier analysis, productive rearrangement rates for most beta V segments clustered near 87% or 30%. Later work showed greater clonal expansion in HLA-associated TCR beta chains than in equally common others.

This TCR derives from a man aged 25-45 years in good health and CMV-seronegative. Sequencing was performed on PBMCs.

The CDR3, as DNA: TGTGCCAGCACCATCGGACAGGGGAATCAGCCCCAGCATTTT. This translates into CASTIGQGNQPQHF. The chain uses TRBV2 and TRBJ1-5; TRBD1 matches at 9 bases. CDR1 and CDR2 (germline): SNHLY, FYNNEI. This CDR3 has 14 residues. Trimming removed 7 bases from V and 4 bases from J; junction bases left unmatched: 5.